This T cell receptor beta chain was retrieved from a study of blood T cell repertoires in COVID-19. Under the authors' procedure: Using reference gene primer amplification, nucleated cell counts were estimated. The table came from immunoSEQ multiplex PCR; TCRdb's copy has only in-frame clones and leaves some out. V and J calls and clone size are as listed in that table; D and trimming were resolved from the DNA. The sample yields more than 150,000 clones, 88% seen once. The germline gives CDR1 KGHSH, CDR2 LQKENI. The CDR3 length is 14 residues. With 6 bases clipped from V and 5 bases from J, the junction kept 6 bases outside the gene matches.

The chain links TRBV18 to TRBJ2-2; 7 bases agree with TRBD2. The sample taken for sequencing was peripheral blood. The sequence derives from a man between 65 and 85 years old with active or convalescent COVID-19. CDR3: CASSTGRGTGELFF. Here the CDR3 DNA reads TGTGCCAGCTCGACGGGGAGGGGAACCGGGGAGCTGTTTTTT.